Each of the 21 T cell receptor beta chains below was sequenced from the same sample in a study of immune characterization of retroperitoneal liposarcoma. TCRdb ran MiXCR on the PCR reads and lists one entry per CDR3 protein. The data contain more than 9,000 distinct CDR3 sequences, roughly 35% of them singletons. The source material was tumor tissue. Receptors were obtained from a male donor with retroperitoneal liposarcoma.

This sequence joins TRBV25-1 and TRBJ2-5, with D perhaps matching TRBD1 or TRBD2 (5 bases each). The end of the DNA aligns better with TRBJ2-1, so the J call may be wrong. The CDR3 sequence is 12 residues long. Germline V CDR1 and CDR2: MGHDK, SYGVNS. For the CDR3, the DNA is TGTGCCAGCAGCGAGGGGACGCTTGAGCAGTTCTTC. Protein: CASSEGTLEQFF.

The rearrangement links TRBV9 to TRBJ2-1; D is possibly TRBD2 (5 bases). Trimming left V 0 bases short and J 5 bases short, with 15 bases between. The V gene's germline CDR1 is SGDLS and CDR2 YYNGEE. This CDR3 comprises 16 residues. The CDR3 loop is CASSVDISLGDNEQFF. CDR3 in DNA: TGTGCCAGCAGCGTAGATATCTCACTCGGGGACAATGAGCAGTTCTTC.

This clonotype was recorded a few times. CDR3 sequence reads: CASSYHVVTSGGYEQYF. CDR3 DNA sequence: TGTGCCAGCAGTTACCACGTTGTGACTAGCGGGGGCTACGAGCAGTACTTC. The chain has TRBV6-2 or TRBV6-3 and TRBJ2-7; 12 nucleotides match TRBD2. V was pared by 2 bases and J by 3 bases, with 8 bases of the junction left unmatched. This CDR3 region has 17 residues. Germline CDR1 and CDR2: MNHEY and SVGEGT.

This sequence joins TRBV10-1 and TRBJ1-6; D perhaps matches TRBD1 (6 bases). The CDR3 runs to 16 residues. Trimming took 7 bases from V and 9 from J, leaving 22 bases between them. Per germline, CDR1 WNHNN and CDR2 SYGVQD (reference sequence). DNA for the CDR3: TGCGCCAGCATGCTCCGTGAGGGGGGGGAAGGTTCACCCCTCCACTTT. Its translation: CASMLREGGEGSPLHF.

CDR3 loop: CASSRDSALYEQFF. The DNA for the CDR3 is TGTGCCAGCAGCCGGGACTCGGCCCTCTACGAGCAGTTCTTC. V gene TRBV5-3 combines with J gene TRBJ2-5, with D possibly being TRBD2 (6 bases). The J call may not be correct, given that the DNA end is closer to TRBJ2-1. TRBV5-3 is classed as an ORF, of uncertain function. CDR3 length: 14 amino acids.

The chain is built from TRBV11-3 and TRBJ2-1; no clear D. V was cut by 1 base and J by 6 bases, with 7 bases left in between. Germline V gene sequence: CDR1 SGHNT, CDR2 YENEEA. The CDR3 loop spans 13 amino acids. In DNA, the CDR3 is TGTGCCAGCAGCTTAGGAGTAGGCAATGAGCAGTTCTTC. Translated, it gives CASSLGVGNEQFF.

V gene TRBV12-3 or TRBV12-4 combines with J gene TRBJ2-7, with 7 bases lining up with TRBD2. The length of the CDR3 is 15 residues. V was pared by 5 bases and J by 7 bases, with 14 bases of the junction left unmatched. This CDR3 is CASSRVRGDYNEQYF. CDR3 bases: TGTGCCAGCAGTCGCGTACGGGGGGATTACAATGAGCAGTACTTC.

This clonotype was seen repeatedly, ten times or more. V is TRBV6-1 and J is TRBJ2-6; D unresolved. CDR1 MNHNS and CDR2 SASEGT come from the germline V gene. This CDR3 is 14 amino acids long. V shed 10 bases and J shed 0 bases, with 10 bases lying between them. CDR3 residues: CATPYASGANVLTF. The CDR3 nucleotides are TGTGCCACCCCCTATGCCTCTGGGGCCAACGTCCTGACTTTC.

The rearrangement uses TRBV5-6 and TRBJ2-5, with TRBD1 identical over 7 bases. V trimming: 2 bases; J trimming: 5 bases; junction bases outside the gene matches: 3. CDR3 size: 13 residues. The germline CDR1 and CDR2 sequences are SGHDT and YYEEEE. In DNA form, the CDR3 reads TGTGCCAGCAGCTTCGGGACAGAGGAGACCCAGTACTTC. It codes for CASSFGTEETQYF.

This clonotype was detected ten times or more. The rearrangement joins TRBV7-6 to TRBJ2-5, with D maybe TRBD2 (6 bases). CDR1 and CDR2 (germline): SGHVS, FNYEAQ. The CDR3 consists of 15 residues. V was shortened by 3 bases and J by 5 bases, with 16 bases between the two germline ends. CDR3 protein: CASSFGLSGGETQYF. DNA of the CDR3: TGTGCCAGCAGCTTCGGACTGAGTGGGGGGGAGACCCAGTACTTC.

This clonotype has a count of ten or more. The chain carries TRBV12-3 or TRBV12-4 and TRBJ2-1; 12 nucleotides match TRBD2. V trimming: 3 bases; J trimming: 7 bases; junction bases outside the gene matches: 4. The CDR3 length is 15 residues. Here the CDR3 DNA reads TGTGCCAGCAGTTTTCGGACTAGCGGGGTTAATGAGCAGTTCTTC. It codes for CASSFRTSGVNEQFF.

This clonotype was recorded at least ten times. This chain links TRBV6-1 with TRBJ2-1, with 14 bases aligning to TRBD2. Trimming removed 7 bases from V and 10 bases from J; junction bases left unmatched: 12. The germline CDR1 and CDR2 sequences are MNHNS and SASEGT. This CDR3 spans 16 amino acids. CDR3 region: CASIKTSGGDNYEQFF. CDR3 nucleotides: TGTGCCAGCATAAAGACTAGCGGGGGGGACAATTACGAGCAGTTCTTC.

This sequence joins TRBV7-2 and TRBJ2-1; D may be TRBD2 (6 bases). TRBJ2-7 matches the DNA end more closely, so the J call is doubtful. The CDR3 is made up of 13 amino acids. Germline assignment: CDR1 SGHTA and CDR2 FQGNSA. The CDR3 region has the DNA TGTGCCAGCAGCTTGAGGCGGGACTACGAGCAGTACTTC. Translation gives CASSLRRDYEQYF.

This chain links TRBV7-2 with TRBJ2-5, with TRBD1 identical over 7 bases. Gene TRBJ2-1 matches the end of the DNA better, so the J call may be wrong. From germline, CDR1 is SGHTA and CDR2 FQGNSA. This CDR3 comprises 14 residues. As DNA, the CDR3 is TGTGCCAGCAGCTTAGGACAGGGTGGTGGCGAGCAGTTCTTC. Amino acids: CASSLGQGGGEQFF.

In this sample, this clonotype turned up a few times. J is TRBJ2-1 and V is TRBV12-3 or TRBV12-4; no firm D call. The J call may be mistaken, given a closer DNA end match to TRBJ2-7. The CDR3 has 13 residues. CDR3 in DNA: TGTGCCAGCAGTTTTCTAGTCAATAACGAGCAGTACTTC. This encodes CASSFLVNNEQYF.

By proportion, this clonotype is medium-sized. The V call is TRBV9, the J call TRBJ2-2, with a possible D match to TRBD2 (6 bases). This CDR3 region has 13 residues. Trimming took 7 bases from V and 4 from J, leaving 11 bases between them. Germline CDR1 SGDLS, CDR2 YYNGEE. The CDR3 region is CASSGLITGELFF. The CDR3 nucleotides are TGTGCCAGCTCGGGACTCATCACCGGGGAGCTGTTTTTT.

This clonotype was counted many times. The V and J genes are TRBV6-1 and TRBJ2-1; possible D gene TRBD2, 7 bases. The last part of the DNA fits TRBJ2-7 better; the J call may be wrong. The V gene's germline CDR1 is MNHNS and CDR2 SASEGT. The CDR3 spans 14 residues. Written as DNA, the CDR3 is TGTGCCAGCAGAGAGGGGGGGTTAGAGGACGAGCAGTACTTC. Its translation is CASREGGLEDEQYF.

The rearrangement uses TRBV6-6 and TRBJ2-7; D gene unclear. In germline, CDR1 is MNHNY, CDR2 SVGAGI (reference sequence). CDR3 length equals 13 residues. Trimming removed 0 bases at V and 4 bases at J, with 7 bases between. In DNA, the CDR3 is TGTGCCAGCAGTTACTCGGGGTGGTACGAGCAGTACTTC. As protein: CASSYSGWYEQYF.

The V call is TRBV6-1, the J call TRBJ2-1, with 7 bases identical to TRBD1. The V gene's germline CDR1 is MNHNS and CDR2 SASEGT. V shed 3 bases, J shed 4 bases, and the junction held 9 bases outside the gene matches. This CDR3 spans 16 amino acids. The CDR3 spells CASSDTSGTAYNEQFF. The CDR3 nucleotides read TGTGCCAGCAGTGACACCTCCGGGACAGCATACAATGAGCAGTTCTTC.

This clonotype was picked up many times. The chain uses TRBV12-3 or TRBV12-4 and TRBJ2-7; no clear D gene. Between the trimmed V and J ends, which lost 3 bases and 3 bases, there was a span of 3 bases. The CDR3 is 11 amino acids. The CDR3 spells CASSLGYEQYF. In DNA, the CDR3 is TGTGCCAGCAGTTTGGGCTACGAGCAGTACTTC.

This clonotype was counted only a few times. The V call is TRBV6-2 or TRBV6-3, the J call TRBJ2-1; perhaps TRBD1 as D (6 bases). The end of the DNA is better explained by TRBJ2-7, so the J call may be wrong. Germline V lookup: CDR1 MNHEY, CDR2 SVGEGT. The CDR3 contains 15 residues. The CDR3 loop is CASSHRAEVSYEQYF. CDR3 in DNA: TGTGCCAGCAGCCACAGGGCAGAGGTATCCTACGAGCAGTACTTC.